The clone carrying this T cell receptor beta chain occurred many times. Its antigen is not known. The data were taken from a study of T cell repertoires in cytomegalovirus infection. As for the study in general: In the study, CMV epitopes included recently identified HLA-C-restricted and well-studied HLA-B-restricted ones. Shared public TCR beta signatures pointed to both CMV infection and a matching HLA type.

TCRdb analysed the reads with MiXCR anew, one entry per CDR3 protein. The data show approximately 910,000 distinct CDR3 sequences, with roughly 30% seen just once and around 15% held by the top ten. CDR3 size: 16 residues. The V gene's germline CDR1 is SGHTA and CDR2 FQGTGA. V was cut by 0 bases and J by 3 bases, with 13 bases left in between. Findings and caveats of the study: Cumulative public TCR beta family frequency identified CMV carriers with the relevant HLA. What dominated the ex vivo response were HLA-C-restricted CMV-specific TCR beta clonotypes.

Sequenced here: cultured CD8+ T cells from PBMCs, sampled from culture after CMV antigen stimulation. The source is a human donor in good health (CMV status not recorded). Some clones in this sample may be carry-over from other donors' samples. The chain couples TRBV7-3 to TRBJ2-3, with D hard to call. CDR3 in DNA: TGTGCCAGCAGCTTAACGGCAATAGCAGATACAGATACGCAGTATTTT. Translation: CASSLTAIADTDTQYF.